This TCR beta chain was recovered during a study of T cell responses to AZD1222 COVID-19 vaccine. Overall study findings and caveats: At 160-218 and 743-854, vaccine-associated CD4 TCRs were dominant, and they spanned spike.

With regard to this clone: What it binds is unknown.

Profiled with immunoSEQ multiplex PCR; TCRdb holds only in-frame clones, not every one. Of 150,000 to 180,000 clones listed, about nine tenths are singletons. Sequenced here: peripheral blood, sampled on day 0 of AZD1222 vaccination. The sequence was obtained from an adult in good health.

CDR3 in amino acids: CASSPGGQPQHF. In nucleotides, the CDR3 is TGTGCCAGCAGTCCGGGGGGTCAGCCCCAGCATTTT. The chain couples TRBV28 to TRBJ1-5, with a possible D match to TRBD1 (5 bases). The germline V gene encodes CDR1 MDHEN and CDR2 SYDVKM. V was clipped by 5 bases and J by 6 bases, with 8 bases between them. The CDR3 is made up of 12 amino acids. Looking up the rest from reference TRBV28 and TRBJ1-5 gives the full variable domain: DVKVTQSSRYLVKRTGEKVFLECVQDMDHENMFWYRQDPGLGLRLIYFSYDVKMKEKGDIPEGYSVSREKKERFSLILESASTNQTSMYLCASSPGGQPQHFGDGTRLSIL.